Shown below are 13 T cell receptor beta chains from a single sample sequenced in a study of tumor and adjacent non-tumor tissue in lung cancer. The template was RNA from unsorted bulk tissue. A modified ARM-PCR protocol with three rounds of nested PCR amplified TCRbeta. TCRdb analysed the multiplex PCR reads with MiXCR anew, one entry per CDR3 protein. The table has approximately 110,000 distinct CDR3 sequences, around 80% seen once. Sequencing was carried out using lung tumor tissue. The receptors were gathered from an older woman with non-small cell lung cancer.

About this clonotype: One base away lies a much larger clone, so this may be a sequencing read error. The CDR3 here is CASSETGPHGYTF. CDR3 coding DNA: TGTGCCAGCAGTGAGACAGGACCACATGGCTACACCTTC. V and J are TRBV6-1 and TRBJ1-2, with D perhaps TRBD1 (6 bases). V lost 3 bases to trimming and J lost 6 bases, with 11 bases between them. In germline, CDR1 is MNHNS, CDR2 SASEGT. The CDR3 has 13 amino acids.

The chain recombines TRBV6-2 or TRBV6-3 with TRBJ2-5, with D unclear. The germline V and J ends were trimmed by 10 bases and 4 bases, with 19 bases remaining between them. Per germline, CDR1 MNHEY and CDR2 SVGEGT. This CDR3 spans 14 amino acids. For the CDR3, the DNA is TGTGCCACCTCTCCGGAGATCGTTGGAGAGACCCAGTACTTC. This gives the protein CATSPEIVGETQYF.

This clonotype was recorded once. In this CDR3 the conserved last residue, phenylalanine or tryptophan, is missing, so a read error is likely. The chain joins TRBV5-6 to TRBJ1-1; D gene ambiguous. CDR1 is SGHDT and CDR2 is YYEEEE in the germline V gene. CDR3 length: 11 residues. The CDR3 DNA is TGTGCCAACAGCTTGGGTGCTGAAGCTTTCATT. Translating it yields CANSLGAEAFI.

Turning to this clonotype: A junction boundary mismatches the germline segment, possibly from a read error. This chain links TRBV20-1 with TRBJ2-1; D is unresolved. CDR1 is DFQATT and CDR2 is SNEGSKA in the germline V gene (reference sequence). The CDR3 covers 12 residues. CDR3 bases: TGCAGTGCGCTAATATCCTACAACGAGCAGTTCTTC. Its protein product is CSALISYNEQFF.

Worth noting for this clonotype: The junction shows a germline mismatch at one end, possibly a read error. The chain recombines TRBV11-2 with TRBJ2-7; 10 nucleotides match TRBD1. The germline V gene encodes CDR1 SGHAT and CDR2 FQNNGV. This CDR3 has 12 amino acids. The CDR3 region is CQQGQGFYEQYF. In nucleotides, the CDR3 is TGCCAGCAGGGACAGGGGTTCTACGAGCAGTACTTC.

About this clonotype itself: One end of the junction fails to match germline, which may point to a read error. J is TRBJ2-7 and V is TRBV11-3, with D maybe TRBD1 (6 bases). Germline V gene lookup returns CDR1 SGHNT and CDR2 YENEEA. This CDR3 spans 15 amino acids. The CDR3 bases are TGTGCCAGCAACTTACGGGCAGGGGTCTCCTACGAGCATTTCTTC. Its translation is CASNLRAGVSYEHFF.

This clonotype was seen repeatedly, ten times or more. The V and J genes are TRBV4-3 and TRBJ1-2; D is ambiguous. In germline, CDR1 is LGHNA, CDR2 YSLEER. V was pared by 4 bases and J by 6 bases, with 12 bases between. The CDR3 is 13 residues long. The CDR3 DNA reads as TGCGCCAGCAGCCCAAATATAATGAATGGCTACACCTTC. This codes for CASSPNIMNGYTF.

In the case of this clonotype: Since a much larger clone is just one base distant, this may be a read error. V and J are TRBV12-3 or TRBV12-4 and TRBJ1-1; 11 bases align to TRBD1. This CDR3 spans 15 amino acids. CDR3 sequence reads: CTSTADGTGGTEAFF. Here the CDR3 DNA reads TGTACCAGCACCGCGGATGGGACAGGGGGCACTGAAGCTTTCTTT.

As regards this clonotype: The CDR3 ends on some other residue instead of the conserved phenylalanine or tryptophan, so this is likely a read error. No DNA is shown, since the ends of the CDR3 on it are uncertain; the CDR3 is the one TCRdb lists. The chain uses TRBV11-1 and TRBJ2-5; the table's D call, TRBD1, has no DNA check behind it. The CDR3 extends over 16 residues, inclusive of both ends. Per the germline V gene, CDR1 is SGHAT and CDR2 is FQDESV (reference sequence). This CDR3 reads CASSRRQVERIEIQYL.

This rearrangement joins TRBV20-1 to TRBJ2-6, with D uncertain. CDR3 length equals 13 residues. Germline V CDR1 and CDR2: DFQATT, SNEGSKA (reference sequence). The V gene lost 8 bases and the J gene lost 0 bases, with 8 bases spanning the gap. The CDR3 protein is CSTRISGANVLTF. The CDR3, as DNA: TGCAGTACTCGAATCTCTGGGGCCAACGTCCTGACTTTC.

V is TRBV6-5 and J is TRBJ1-5; TRBD1 aligns across 7 bases. CDR3 length: 15 amino acids. CDR1 is MNHEY, CDR2 SVGAGI, per germline. V was clipped by 6 bases and J by 4 bases; unmatched bases: 9. CDR3 nucleotides: TGTGCCAGCAGGAGGGACAGATATAGGAATCAGCCCCAGCATTTT. It encodes CASRRDRYRNQPQHF.

Regarding this clonotype: Compared with germline, one end of the junction differs, possibly owing to a read error. The V gene is TRBV11-2, the J gene TRBJ2-2; D remains unclear. Germline CDR1 and CDR2: SGHAT and FQNNGV. CDR3 size: 15 residues. The CDR3 is CASNLVSGSAGELFF. The DNA of the CDR3 is TGTGCCAGCAACTTAGTTTCGGGCAGCGCCGGGGAGCTGTTTTTT.

Points on this clonotype: The germline gene is not matched at one end of the junction; a read error may be the cause. The CDR3, as DNA: TGTGCCAACAGCTTGAGCCGACTAGCGGGCACAGATACGCAGTATTTT. Amino acid sequence: CANSLSRLAGTDTQYF. The genes are TRBV5-4 and TRBJ2-3; 9 bases match TRBD2. The V gene's germline CDR1 is SGHNT and CDR2 YYREEE (reference sequence). The CDR3 is 16 amino acids. Using reference TRBV5-4 and TRBJ2-3 for the parts outside the CDR3, the full variable domain is ETGVTQSPTHLIKTRGQQVTLRCSSQSGHNTVSWYQQALGQGPQFIFQYYREEENGRGNFPPRFSGLQFPNYSSELNVNALELDDSALYLCANSLSRLAGTDTQYFGPGTRLTVL.